The source of this T cell receptor beta chain is a study of regulatory and conventional T cells in RAG deficiency. Repertoires were generated with immunoSEQ multiplex PCR, while TCRdb's copy carries only in-frame clones and drops some. Among 30,000 to 35,000 clones, 80% to 90% were seen once, and the ten largest hold approximately 5.4%. This same sample was also part of a study on regulatory T cells. That publication notes: The PCR used 52 TRBV and 13 TRBJ primers. Patient repertoires had restricted TRB V-J pairs and skewed V and J usage, most in Tregs.

Sequenced sample: CD8+ T cells sorted from blood. This clonotype was sampled from a human donor in good health.

The CDR3 reads CASSFRGDEAFF. DNA of the CDR3: TGTGCCAGCAGTTTCAGAGGGGATGAAGCTTTCTTT. The V gene is TRBV27, the J gene TRBJ1-1, with a weak D call TRBD1 (5 bases). This CDR3 comprises 12 residues. Germline CDR1 reads MNHEY; CDR2 reads SMNVEV (reference sequence). Trimming took off 3 bases at V and 7 bases at J, with 9 bases between the two ends.